The 18 T cell receptor beta chains listed next were all sequenced from one sample in a study of T cells in Graves' hyperthyroidism and ophthalmopathy. Regions amplified from RNA transcripts were the TCR beta CDR3 regions. TCR CDR3 regions were first amplified by RT-PCR with HTBI primers. TCRdb processed the multiplex PCR reads anew with MiXCR; each CDR3 protein has one entry. This table has approximately 360,000 distinct CDR3 sequences, approximately 14% appearing once. Sequencing input: blood. The receptors come from a woman aged 18-30 years with Graves' hyperthyroidism that later progressed to Graves' ophthalmopathy.

This clonotype has a count of ten or more. V and J are TRBV2 and TRBJ1-2, with 7 bases aligning to TRBD1. V lost 5 bases to trimming and J lost 3 bases; unmatched junction nucleotides: 6. This CDR3 contains 14 residues. Germline V gives CDR1 SNHLY, CDR2 FYNNEI. The DNA of the CDR3 is TGTGCCAGCAGTTTCGGACAGGAAGACTATGGCTACACCTTC. Its translation is CASSFGQEDYGYTF.

This clonotype was found many times. V and J are TRBV6-2 or TRBV6-3 and TRBJ2-5; 7 nucleotides line up with TRBD2. In germline, CDR1 is MNHEY, CDR2 SVGEGT. V trimming: 2 bases; J trimming: 5 bases; junction bases outside the gene matches: 11. The CDR3 is 16 residues long. The DNA of the CDR3 is TGTGCCAGCAGTTACCCTCCGGCGCGGGAGTGGGAGACCCAGTACTTC. Encoded protein: CASSYPPAREWETQYF.

This clonotype was detected many times. The V call is TRBV6-5, the J call TRBJ2-7, with 10 bases lining up with TRBD1. The CDR3 is 15 amino acids. CDR1 and CDR2 (germline): MNHEY, SVGAGI. The V gene end was trimmed by 2 bases and the J gene end by 4 bases; junction bases not matched to a gene: 5. CDR3 nucleotide sequence: TGTGCCAGCAGTTACGCCGGGACAGGGGATTACGAGCAGTACTTC. It is translated as CASSYAGTGDYEQYF.

This clonotype has at least ten counts. J is TRBJ2-1 and V is TRBV11-2; D possibly corresponds to TRBD2 (6 bases). This CDR3 contains 16 residues. V was clipped by 3 bases and J by 8 bases, with 20 bases between them. Germline lookup yields CDR1 SGHAT and CDR2 FQNNGV. The CDR3 region has the DNA TGTGCCAGCAGCTTCCGACTATTGGATCGGGGGTATGAGCAGTTCTTC. It codes for CASSFRLLDRGYEQFF.

This clonotype was seen a few times. The rearrangement uses TRBV24-1 and TRBJ2-2; 15 bases agree with TRBD2. The CDR3 runs to 24 residues. V trimming: 1 base; J trimming: 2 bases; junction bases outside the gene matches: 19. Germline CDR1 KGHDR, CDR2 SFDVKD. CDR3 sequence (DNA): TGTGCCACCAGTGATTTAGTCGGGTTTTCCGGGACTAGCGGGAGGACCTTCAACACCGGGGAGCTGTTTTTT. This gives the protein CATSDLVGFSGTSGRTFNTGELFF.

The chain recombines TRBV10-3 with TRBJ2-7, with 10 bases identical to TRBD1. The CDR3 covers 16 residues. V lost 3 bases to trimming and J lost 2 bases; unmatched junction nucleotides: 7. Germline values: CDR1 ENHRY, CDR2 SYGVKD. CDR3 region: CAISDPGQGGTYEQYF. DNA for the CDR3: TGTGCCATCAGTGACCCCGGACAGGGGGGGACCTACGAGCAGTACTTC.

This clonotype was observed many times. The chain joins TRBV29-1 to TRBJ2-3, with D possibly matching TRBD2 (5 bases). CDR3 length: 14 amino acids. V lost 6 bases to trimming and J lost 5 bases, with 18 bases between them. Germline V gene lookup returns CDR1 SQVTM and CDR2 ANQGSEA. CDR3 coding DNA: TGCAGCGTCAAGCGGACCGCCCCCAGAGATACGCAGTATTTT. It specifies CSVKRTAPRDTQYF.

This clonotype was recorded at least ten times. The chain combines TRBV28 with TRBJ1-5, with D unclear. The CDR3 covers 13 residues. Germline CDR1 reads MDHEN; CDR2 reads SYDVKM. The germline V and J ends were trimmed by 10 bases and 6 bases, with 16 bases remaining between them. The CDR3 region has the DNA TGTGCCACCAAGATAGGTGGCGTTCAGCCCCAGCATTTT. Translated, it gives CATKIGGVQPQHF.

Many counts were recorded for this clonotype. The chain joins TRBV12-3 or TRBV12-4 to TRBJ2-7; D is uncertain. Trimming pared 6 bases from V and 6 bases from J, leaving 15 bases between. The CDR3 covers 13 residues. The CDR3 loop is CASSTTVGREQYF. Written as DNA, the CDR3 is TGTGCCAGCAGCACAACCGTGGGCCGCGAGCAGTACTTC.

For this clonotype: A read error may be the cause here, since a much bigger clone is one base away. The rearrangement uses TRBV4-1 and TRBJ1-1; no clear D. V was shortened by 1 base and J by 1 base, with 10 bases between the two germline ends. This CDR3 is 15 amino acids long. Germline V gene lookup returns CDR1 MGHRA and CDR2 YSYEKL. Here the CDR3 DNA reads TGCGCCAGCAGCCAAGTACCGGAGGGGAACACTGAAGCTTTCTTT. Translating it yields CASSQVPEGNTEAFF.

The chain links TRBV6-1 to TRBJ2-3; D is uncertain. The V gene lost 4 bases and the J gene lost 4 bases, with 12 bases spanning the gap. Germline CDR1 reads MNHNS; CDR2 reads SASEGT. This CDR3 region has 14 residues. The CDR3 coding sequence is TGTGCCAGCAGTGTGCAGAATCGGGCAGATACGCAGTATTTT. This translates into CASSVQNRADTQYF.

This clonotype was counted only a few times. This sequence joins TRBV4-1 and TRBJ2-1, with D possibly TRBD2 on 5 matching bases. Germline assignment: CDR1 MGHRA and CDR2 YSYEKL. Trimming removed 7 bases at V and 4 bases at J, with 17 bases between. There are 15 residues in the CDR3. DNA of the CDR3: TGCGCCAGCACCCGACGGGTGGAGGAATACAATGAGCAGTTCTTC. This gives the protein CASTRRVEEYNEQFF.

This clonotype was counted a few times. V gene TRBV29-1 combines with J gene TRBJ2-2; possibly TRBD1 for D (6 bases). Trimming stripped 3 bases from V and 7 bases from J, with 18 bases between. CDR1 is SQVTM and CDR2 is ANQGSEA in the germline V gene. The CDR3 sequence is 15 residues long. In DNA form, the CDR3 reads TGCAGCGTTGAGGTGGGGACACGATTTAGCGGGGAGCTGTTTTTT. Residues: CSVEVGTRFSGELFF.

This clonotype was recorded a few times. This chain connects TRBV30 to TRBJ1-2, with 10 positions matching TRBD1. After removal of 3 bases from V and 2 bases from J, the junction contained 9 bases not matched to a gene. The CDR3 extends over 16 amino acids. CDR1 and CDR2 (germline): GTSNPN, SVGIG (reference sequence). CDR3 loop: CAWSLPGQGMNYGYTF. DNA for the CDR3: TGTGCCTGGAGCCTACCGGGACAGGGGATGAACTATGGCTACACCTTC.

This clonotype was observed at least ten times. This chain's CDR3 is CASSRVIDTQYF. The CDR3 nucleotides read TGTGCCAGCAGTAGAGTCATAGATACGCAGTATTTT. The V gene is TRBV2, the J gene TRBJ2-3; unclear D gene. V was shortened by 5 bases and J by 5 bases, with 8 bases between the two germline ends. Germline lookup yields CDR1 SNHLY and CDR2 FYNNEI. The CDR3 consists of 12 residues.

This clonotype was seen many times. This chain connects TRBV28 to TRBJ1-1; 8 bases are a match to TRBD1. In germline, CDR1 is MDHEN, CDR2 SYDVKM. V trimming: 5 bases; J trimming: 1 base; junction bases outside the gene matches: 9. The CDR3 consists of 16 residues. CDR3 protein: CASSPRAGGPNTEAFF. CDR3 in DNA: TGTGCCAGCAGTCCACGGGCAGGGGGCCCGAACACTGAAGCTTTCTTT.

This clonotype showed up many times. The genes are TRBV5-1 and TRBJ1-2; D not certain. Germline V CDR1 and CDR2: SGHRS, YFSETQ. The CDR3 runs to 15 residues. With 0 bases removed from V and 8 bases from J, the gap between germline ends came to 17 bases. The CDR3 protein is CASSLGPTTGSGYTF. CDR3 nucleotide sequence: TGCGCCAGCAGCTTGGGTCCGACAACCGGCTCCGGCTACACCTTC.

Ten or more counts support this clonotype. The chain combines TRBV6-5 with TRBJ2-7; possible D gene TRBD2, 5 bases. Trimming stripped 0 bases from V and 5 bases from J, with 11 bases between. CDR3 length: 14 residues. The germline V gene has CDR1 MNHEY and CDR2 SVGAGI. The CDR3 DNA is TGTGCCAGCAGTTACTCGAGGGCTAATAACGAGCAGTACTTC. This encodes CASSYSRANNEQYF.